The T cell receptor beta chain described here comes from a study of CD8+CD57+ T cells in acquired aplastic anemia. The J segment lost 7 bases and the V segment lost 0 bases, leaving 11 bases of the junction unmatched. The CDR3 has 17 amino acids. CDR1 is SGHDN, CDR2 FVKESK, per germline. The table lists this clonotype with many counts. The antigen is unknown. Study observations and caveats: The study identified under 30 CD8+ CDR3 sequences shared by patients and controls.

CDR3 and TCR beta VDJ profiling relied on genomic DNA as the template. TCRdb reanalysed the reads using MiXCR and keeps one entry per CDR3 protein. The sample carries around 180,000 distinct CDR3 sequences, 64% recorded once. Sequencing used sorted CD4+, CD8+, or CD8+CD57+ T cells (not recorded which) from PBMCs. This TCR derives from a human donor with severe aplastic anemia or a healthy control (not recorded which). V usage is TRBV14 and J usage is TRBJ2-1; TRBD1 aligns across 8 bases. The CDR3 DNA is TGTGCCAGCAGCCAAGAAGGCTACGGACAGGGTGGAAATGAGCAGTTCTTC. It yields the protein CASSQEGYGQGGNEQFF. Combining the CDR3 with reference TRBV14 and TRBJ2-1 gives the whole variable domain EAGVTQFPSHSVIEKGQTVTLRCDPISGHDNLYWYRRVMGKEIKFLLHFVKESKQDESGMPNNRFLAERTGGTYSTLKVQPAELEDSGVYFCASSQEGYGQGGNEQFFGPGTRLTVL.